This is a list of T cell receptor beta chains from one sample in a study of shared clonotypes between healthy human individuals. This table comes from immunoSEQ multiplex PCR, and its TCRdb copy is limited to in-frame clones, with some not included. Here the sample spans about 1 million clones, roughly 80% being singletons. Sequences were obtained from memory CD4+ T cells sorted from blood. These TCRs come from a man aged 18-30 years in good health. The CDR3 runs from the conserved cysteine through the conserved F or W. The D gene is left open where the match is weak. Only some rows state a clone size, as once, few, many or a class for expanded clones.

D gene	V gene	clone size	J gene	CDR3 protein	CDR3 DNA
TRBD1	TRBV19	NA	TRBJ1-5	CASSNRGPRGLNQPQHF	TGTGCCAGTAGTAACCGGGGGCCGAGGGGGCTCAATCAGCCCCAGCATTTT
NA	TRBV9	NA	TRBJ2-2	CASSTSPSGTGELFF	TGTGCCAGCAGCACTAGCCCCTCAGGGACCGGGGAGCTGTTTTTT
NA	TRBV6-5	NA	TRBJ2-1	CASSYRDTIYNEQFF	TGTGCCAGCAGTTACCGCGACACTATTTACAATGAGCAGTTCTTC
TRBD1	TRBV7-2	few	TRBJ2-5	CASSLQGAGWTQYF	TGTGCCAGCAGCTTACAGGGGGCAGGATGGACCCAGTACTTC
TRBD1	TRBV5-1	once	TRBJ1-4	CASSLGDRGPNEKLFF	TGCGCCAGCAGCTTGGGTGACAGGGGACCTAATGAAAAACTGTTTTTT
NA	TRBV19	NA	TRBJ2-7	CASSPGRGPYEQYF	TGTGCCAGTAGTCCTGGACGGGGCCCCTACGAGCAGTACTTC
NA	TRBV28	NA	TRBJ2-7	CASSFGPQGEQYF	TGTGCCAGCAGTTTCGGTCCCCAAGGCGAGCAGTACTTC
NA	TRBV9	NA	TRBJ1-1	CASSVVGHLMGTEAFF	TGTGCCAGCAGCGTAGTGGGACACCTCATGGGGACTGAAGCTTTCTTT
NA	TRBV30	few	TRBJ2-7	CAWSGTPYEQYF	TGTGCCTGGAGTGGGACACCTTACGAGCAGTACTTC
TRBD2	TRBV27	NA	TRBJ2-7	CASQGTSGSWEQYF	TGTGCCTCCCAAGGGACTAGCGGGAGTTGGGAGCAGTACTTC
TRBD1	TRBV2	NA	TRBJ1-2	CASSETSWTGPGYTF	TGTGCCAGCAGTGAAACTTCTTGGACAGGGCCTGGCTACACCTTC
NA	TRBV5-6	few	TRBJ1-5	CASSVGVNQPQHF	TGTGCCAGCAGCGTAGGGGTTAATCAGCCCCAGCATTTT
TRBD1	TRBV4-3	NA	TRBJ1-6	CASSQDRGAGSPLHF	TGCGCCAGCAGCCAAGACAGGGGGGCAGGGTCACCCCTCCACTTT
NA	TRBV11-2	NA	TRBJ1-3	CASSPSGVSGNTIYF	TGTGCCAGCAGTCCTTCGGGGGTCTCTGGAAACACCATATATTTT